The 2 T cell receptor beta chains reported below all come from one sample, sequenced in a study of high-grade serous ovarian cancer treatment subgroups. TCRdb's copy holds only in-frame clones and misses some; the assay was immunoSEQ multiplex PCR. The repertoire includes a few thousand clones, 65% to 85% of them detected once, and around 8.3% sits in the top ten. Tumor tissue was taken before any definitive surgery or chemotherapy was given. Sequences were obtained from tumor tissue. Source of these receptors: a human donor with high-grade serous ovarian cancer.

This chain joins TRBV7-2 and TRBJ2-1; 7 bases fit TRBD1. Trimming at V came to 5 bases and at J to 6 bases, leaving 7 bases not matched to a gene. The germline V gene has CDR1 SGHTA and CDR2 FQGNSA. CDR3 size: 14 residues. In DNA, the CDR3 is TGTGCCAGCAGCCTAACCGGGACAGCCAATGAGCAGTTCTTC. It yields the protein CASSLTGTANEQFF.

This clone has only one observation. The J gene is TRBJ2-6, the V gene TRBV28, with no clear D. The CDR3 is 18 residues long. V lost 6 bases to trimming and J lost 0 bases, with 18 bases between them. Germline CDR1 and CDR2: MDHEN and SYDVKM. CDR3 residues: CASSLSAGSYSGANVLTF. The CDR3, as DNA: TGTGCCAGCAGCCTCTCGGCAGGAAGCTACTCTGGGGCCAACGTCCTGACTTTC.